A selection of T cell receptor beta chains follows, all from one sample in a study of CD8+CD57+ T cells in acquired aplastic anemia. Via MiXCR, TCRdb re-called the reads, giving one row per CDR3 protein. The table has around 230,000 distinct CDR3 sequences, over 55% seen once. The source material was sorted CD4+, CD8+, or CD8+CD57+ T cells (not recorded which) from PBMCs. The receptors were gathered from a human donor in good health. CDR3s include the opening cysteine and the closing phenylalanine or tryptophan. The order of the fields is clone size, CDR3 length, J gene, D gene, V gene, CDR3 DNA, CDR3 protein. The D gene is left open where the match is weak. Not every row has a clone size; where given, it reads once, few, many or a size class.

- 10 TRBJ2-5 - TRBV2 TGTGCCAGCACCAGCGGTACCCAGTACTTC CASTSGTQYF
- 13 TRBJ2-1 - TRBV20-1 TGCAGTGCTAGATCGGGGGCGACGATTCAGCAGTTCTTC CSARSGATIQQFF
- 14 TRBJ1-2 TRBD1 TRBV9 TGTGCCAGCAGCGCCAATCAGGGGGCGGGGGGCTACACCTTC CASSANQGAGGYTF
- 15 TRBJ2-1 - TRBV5-1 TGCGCCAGCAGCTTGGACCAGAAGGACTACAATGAGCAGTTCTTC CASSLDQKDYNEQFF
- 14 TRBJ2-5 - TRBV7-2 TGTGCCAGCAGCCAGAGTGGGATAGACGTGGCCCAGTACTTC CASSQSGIDVAQYF
- 16 TRBJ1-1 - TRBV20-1 TGCAGTGCTAGAGATATGGAGGAGGGAGTGAACACTGAAGCTTTCTTT CSARDMEEGVNTEAFF
few 13 TRBJ1-2 - TRBV12-3/TRBV12-4 TGTGCCAGCAGTTACGGAGGGGCGCTTGGCTACACCTTC CASSYGGALGYTF
once 15 TRBJ2-1 TRBD2 TRBV24-1 TGTGCCACCAGTGATTTGACTAGCGCTCCCAATGAGCAGTTCTTC CATSDLTSAPNEQFF
- 15 TRBJ1-5 TRBD1 TRBV12-3/TRBV12-4 TGTGCCAGCAGTACCACCGGGACAGGCAATCAGCCCCAGCATTTT CASSTTGTGNQPQHF
many 15 TRBJ1-1 TRBD1 TRBV7-9 TGTGCCAGCAGCTTAGTCGGACAGGGGTACACTGAAGCTTTCTTT CASSLVGQGYTEAFF
few 14 TRBJ2-3 TRBD1 TRBV7-6 TGTGCCAGCAGTAGGACAGGGGTGGCAGATACGCAGTATTTT CASSRTGVADTQYF
- 16 TRBJ2-1 - TRBV5-1 TGCGCCAGCAGCTTGGGGCCGGCAGGGGCGACGAGCGCGCAGTTCTTC CASSLGPAGATSAQFF
- 13 TRBJ2-7 - TRBV6-1 TGTGCCAGCAGTGAGAGACAGATCTACGAGCAGTACTTC CASSERQIYEQYF
- 14 TRBJ1-5 - TRBV24-1 TGTGCCACCAGTGAGGGTGGGAACAATCAGCCCCAGCATTTT CATSEGGNNQPQHF
few 15 TRBJ1-1 - TRBV27 TGTGCCAGCAGTACCACAACAGGGTTAGAGACTGAAGCTTTCTTT CASSTTTGLETEAFF
- 17 TRBJ2-5 TRBD2 TRBV24-1 TGTGCCACCAGTGACCCCACCGGGACTAGCGGGGTAGAGACCCAGTACTTC CATSDPTGTSGVETQYF
once 13 TRBJ1-6 TRBD1 TRBV25-1 TGTGCCAGCAGCGGACAGGGTGGTTCACCCCTCCACTTT CASSGQGGSPLHF
- 14 TRBJ2-7 TRBD2 TRBV2 TGTGCCAGCAGTGAGGAGCGGGAGGCCTACGAGCAGTACTTC CASSEEREAYEQYF
- 15 TRBJ1-2 TRBD1 TRBV7-2 TGTGCCAGCAGCCTGACAGGGGGGAGTTGGAATGGCTACACCTTC CASSLTGGSWNGYTF
- 13 TRBJ2-4 TRBD1 TRBV19 TGTGCCAGTAGAAAGGACAGGCTAGACATTCAGTACTTC CASRKDRLDIQYF
- 15 TRBJ1-4 - TRBV5-1 TGCGCCAGCAGCTACTTCTTCACAAGTCAAGGGGAACTGTTTTTT CASSYFFTSQGELFF
many 16 TRBJ1-1 - TRBV7-2 TGTGCCAGCAGCGCCCGCCTTCGGGCCGCGAACACTGAAGCTTTCTTT CASSARLRAANTEAFF
once 14 TRBJ2-7 - TRBV6-1 TGTGCCAGCAGTGACTCGGGGCCCACCTACGAGCAGTACTTC CASSDSGPTYEQYF
- 14 TRBJ2-7 - TRBV7-8 TGTGCCAGCAGCCCCGAGAGACGCTCCTACGAGCAGTACTTC CASSPERRSYEQYF
- 19 TRBJ2-5 TRBD2 TRBV7-3 TGTGCCAGCAGCCCGGTTGGACTAGCGGAGGACGATTTTAAAGAGACCCAGTACTTC CASSPVGLAEDDFKETQYF
- 15 TRBJ1-4 - TRBV10-3 TGTGCCATCAGTGAGGAGGACCGAAGTAATGAAAAACTGTTTTTT CAISEEDRSNEKLFF
- 15 TRBJ2-1 TRBD2 TRBV20-1 TGCAGTGCTAGAGATCTAGCGGGAGGGTACAATGAGCAGTTCTTC CSARDLAGGYNEQFF
many 14 TRBJ2-7 TRBD1 TRBV11-1 TGTGCCAGCAGCCCAGGGACAGGGGCGGTCGAGCAGTACTTC CASSPGTGAVEQYF
many 13 TRBJ2-7 - TRBV9 TGTGCCAGCAGCGTGGGACTCGGCTACGAGCAGTACTTC CASSVGLGYEQYF
many 15 TRBJ2-7 - TRBV27 TGTGCCAGCAGTCCAACGGCAGGCAAAACCTACGAGCAGTACTTC CASSPTAGKTYEQYF
many 13 TRBJ1-4 TRBD1 TRBV9 TGTGCCAGCAGCTCACCCGGGACAGGCGCTTTATTTTTT CASSSPGTGALFF
- 16 TRBJ2-3 - TRBV24-1 TGTGCCACCAGTGATTACCTGAGTGGAGGAGCAGATACGCAGTATTTT CATSDYLSGGADTQYF
- 14 TRBJ1-2 - TRBV25-1 TGTGCCAGCAGTGCGGGGGGCGCTGACTATGGCTACACCTTC CASSAGGADYGYTF
- 14 TRBJ2-5 TRBD2 TRBV20-1 TGCAGTGCTAGAGATCCTAGCGGGGCGGAGACCCAGTACTTC CSARDPSGAETQYF
- 14 TRBJ2-5 TRBD2 TRBV7-7 TGTGCTAGCAGCTTAGCGGGGTTTGGAGAGACCCAGTACTTC CASSLAGFGETQYF
- 13 TRBJ1-1 - TRBV27 TGTGCCAGCAGCCAGACCGCGAACGCTGAAGCTTTCTTT CASSQTANAEAFF
- 16 TRBJ1-1 - TRBV7-3 TGTGCCAGCAGCCCCCGGGCAGGCCAGGAGGGCACTGAAGCTTTCTTT CASSPRAGQEGTEAFF
few 11 TRBJ1-1 - TRBV9 TGTGCCAGACCTGGGGGCAATGAAGCTTTCTTT CARPGGNEAFF
many 15 TRBJ1-4 - TRBV9 TGTGCCAGCAGCGTAGAGGGAGGGTTGGGTGAAAAACTGTTTTTT CASSVEGGLGEKLFF
- 16 TRBJ1-2 - TRBV7-9 TGTGCCAGCAGCTTAGGCCCCGGGGATTCTAACTATGGCTACACCTTC CASSLGPGDSNYGYTF
- 14 TRBJ2-7 - TRBV7-2 TGTGCCAGCAGCTTAGTGACAGGCAACTACGAGCAGTACTTC CASSLVTGNYEQYF
few 14 TRBJ2-5 - TRBV7-9 TGTGCCAGCAGCTTAGTACAGGGCGCAGAGACCCAGTACTTC CASSLVQGAETQYF
- 16 TRBJ1-5 - TRBV15 TGTGCCACCAGCAGCAGGGATCAGATTTTCGGTCAGCCCCAGCATTTT CATSSRDQIFGQPQHF
- 15 TRBJ2-7 TRBD2 TRBV10-2 TGCGCCAGCAGTTACTCGCCGGGAGGGGGTAACGAGCAGTACTTC CASSYSPGGGNEQYF
- 18 TRBJ2-7 TRBD1 TRBV7-8 TGTGCCAGCAGCTTAGCGACCGCGGACAGGTTGAATACCTACGAGCAGTACTTC CASSLATADRLNTYEQYF
- 12 TRBJ2-7 - TRBV20-1 TGCAGTGCCATCTCCGGGGCCTACGAGCAGTACTTC CSAISGAYEQYF
- 14 TRBJ1-3 - TRBV7-3 TGTGCCAGCCAGACAGCCAGCTCTGGAAACACCATATATTTT CASQTASSGNTIYF
- 14 TRBJ2-5 - TRBV28 TGTGCCAGCAGGGGTACTAATTCTATGGAGACCCAGTACTTC CASRGTNSMETQYF
- 12 TRBJ1-2 - TRBV19 TGTGCCAGTAGTATCCCCGGCAAGAACTACACCTTC CASSIPGKNYTF
- 14 TRBJ2-7 TRBD1 TRBV7-9 TGTGCCAGCAGCTTGACAGGGGGCCGCGACGAGCAGTACTTC CASSLTGGRDEQYF
- 17 TRBJ2-2 TRBD2 TRBV7-9 TGTGCCAGCAGCCGAGGGGGACTAGCGGGTCTCACCGGGGAGCTGTTTTTT CASSRGGLAGLTGELFF
many 15 TRBJ1-1 TRBD1 TRBV7-8 TGTGCCAGCAGCCTACCGGGACAGCTGAACACTGAAGCTTTCTTT CASSLPGQLNTEAFF
- 13 TRBJ2-7 - TRBV20-1 TGCAGTGCTAGAACGGGGGAACGAAAAGAGCAGTACTTC CSARTGERKEQYF